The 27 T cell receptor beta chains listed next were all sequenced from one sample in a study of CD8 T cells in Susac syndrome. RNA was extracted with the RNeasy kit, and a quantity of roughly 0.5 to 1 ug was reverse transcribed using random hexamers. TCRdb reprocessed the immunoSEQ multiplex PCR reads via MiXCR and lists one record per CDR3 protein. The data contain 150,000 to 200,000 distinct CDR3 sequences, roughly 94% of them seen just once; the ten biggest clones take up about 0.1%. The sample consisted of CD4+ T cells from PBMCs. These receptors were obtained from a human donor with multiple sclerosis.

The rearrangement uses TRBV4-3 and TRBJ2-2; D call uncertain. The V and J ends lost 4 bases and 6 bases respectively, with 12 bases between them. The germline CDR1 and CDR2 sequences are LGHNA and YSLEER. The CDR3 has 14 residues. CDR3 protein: CASSRAIEAGELFF. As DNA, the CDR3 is TGCGCCAGCAGCCGCGCGATAGAAGCCGGGGAGCTGTTTTTT.

CDR3 in amino acids: CASLSGYNEQFF. The CDR3 DNA reads as TGTGCCAGCCTTAGCGGCTACAATGAGCAGTTCTTC. This chain links TRBV19 with TRBJ2-1; tentatively, D is TRBD2 (6 bases). The CDR3 is made up of 12 amino acids. V shed 9 bases and J shed 3 bases, with 9 bases lying between them. Germline V gene sequence: CDR1 LNHDA, CDR2 SQIVND (reference sequence).

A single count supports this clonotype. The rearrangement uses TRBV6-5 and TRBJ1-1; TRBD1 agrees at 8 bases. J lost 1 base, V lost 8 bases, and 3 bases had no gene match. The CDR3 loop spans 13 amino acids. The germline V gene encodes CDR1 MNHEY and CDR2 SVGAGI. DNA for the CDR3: TGTGCCAGCGGGCAGGGGGCGAACACTGAAGCTTTCTTT. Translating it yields CASGQGANTEAFF.

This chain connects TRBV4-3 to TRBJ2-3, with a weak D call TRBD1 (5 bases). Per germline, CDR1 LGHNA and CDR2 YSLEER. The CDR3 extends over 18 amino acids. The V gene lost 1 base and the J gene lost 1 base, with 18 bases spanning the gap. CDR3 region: CASSQVFYLDTGTDTQYF. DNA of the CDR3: TGCGCCAGCAGCCAAGTTTTCTATCTGGACACAGGCACAGATACGCAGTATTTT.

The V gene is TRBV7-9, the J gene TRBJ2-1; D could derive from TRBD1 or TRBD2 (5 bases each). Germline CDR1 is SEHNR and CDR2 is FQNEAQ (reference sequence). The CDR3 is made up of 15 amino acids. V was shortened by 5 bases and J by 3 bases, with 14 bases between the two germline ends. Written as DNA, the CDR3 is TGTGCCAGCAGCACCGGGGACGGAATCTACAATGAGCAGTTCTTC. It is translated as CASSTGDGIYNEQFF.

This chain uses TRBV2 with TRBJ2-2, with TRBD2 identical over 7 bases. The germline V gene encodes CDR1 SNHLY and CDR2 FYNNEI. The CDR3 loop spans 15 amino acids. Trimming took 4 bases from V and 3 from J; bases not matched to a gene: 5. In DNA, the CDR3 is TGTGCCAGCAGTGTGGGAGGGGCGCACACCGGGGAGCTGTTTTTT. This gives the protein CASSVGGAHTGELFF.

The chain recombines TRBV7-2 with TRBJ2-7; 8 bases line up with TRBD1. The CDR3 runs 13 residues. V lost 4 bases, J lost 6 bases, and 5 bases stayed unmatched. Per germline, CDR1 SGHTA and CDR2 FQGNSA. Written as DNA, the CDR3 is TGTGCCAGCAGCTCCAGGACAGGGATCGAGCAGTACTTC. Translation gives CASSSRTGIEQYF.

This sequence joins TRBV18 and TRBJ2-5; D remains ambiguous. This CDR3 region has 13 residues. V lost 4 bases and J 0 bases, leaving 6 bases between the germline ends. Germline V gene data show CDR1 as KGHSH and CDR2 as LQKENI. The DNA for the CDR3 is TGTGCCAGCTCACAGCTGAACCAAGAGACCCAGTACTTC. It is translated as CASSQLNQETQYF.

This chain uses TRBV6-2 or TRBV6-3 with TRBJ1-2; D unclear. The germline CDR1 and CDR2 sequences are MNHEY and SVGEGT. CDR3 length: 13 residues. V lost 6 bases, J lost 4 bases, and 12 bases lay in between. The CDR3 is CASSLPGIYGYTF. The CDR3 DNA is TGTGCCAGCAGCCTCCCAGGAATCTATGGCTACACCTTC.

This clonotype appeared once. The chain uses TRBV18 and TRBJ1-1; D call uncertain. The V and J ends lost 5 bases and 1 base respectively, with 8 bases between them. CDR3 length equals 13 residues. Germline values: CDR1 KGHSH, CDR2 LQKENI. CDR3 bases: TGTGCCAGCTCATCAGAACAGAACACTGAAGCTTTCTTT. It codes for CASSSEQNTEAFF.

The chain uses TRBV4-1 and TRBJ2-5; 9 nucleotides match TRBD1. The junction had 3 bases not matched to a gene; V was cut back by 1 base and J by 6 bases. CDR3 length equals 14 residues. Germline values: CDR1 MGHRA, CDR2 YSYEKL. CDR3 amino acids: CASSQANRGQTQYF. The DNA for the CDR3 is TGCGCCAGCAGCCAAGCCAACAGGGGGCAGACCCAGTACTTC.

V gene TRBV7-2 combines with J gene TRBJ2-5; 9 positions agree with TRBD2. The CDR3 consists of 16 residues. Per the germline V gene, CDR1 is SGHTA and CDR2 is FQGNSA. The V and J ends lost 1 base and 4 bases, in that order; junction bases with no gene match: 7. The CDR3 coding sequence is TGTGCCAGCAGCTTAGTAGCGGGAGTGGGGGTAGAGACCCAGTACTTC. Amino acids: CASSLVAGVGVETQYF. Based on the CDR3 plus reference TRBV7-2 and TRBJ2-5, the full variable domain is GAGVSQSPSNKVTEKGKDVELRCDPISGHTALYWYRQSLGQGLEFLIYFQGNSAPDKSGLPSDRFSAERTGGSVSTLTIQRTQQEDSAVYLCASSLVAGVGVETQYFGPGTRLLVL.

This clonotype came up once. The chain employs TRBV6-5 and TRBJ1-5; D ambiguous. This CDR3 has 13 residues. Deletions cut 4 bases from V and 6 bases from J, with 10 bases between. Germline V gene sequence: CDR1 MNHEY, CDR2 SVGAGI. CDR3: CASSWSLGQPQHF. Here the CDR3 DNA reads TGTGCCAGCAGTTGGAGTTTAGGTCAGCCCCAGCATTTT.

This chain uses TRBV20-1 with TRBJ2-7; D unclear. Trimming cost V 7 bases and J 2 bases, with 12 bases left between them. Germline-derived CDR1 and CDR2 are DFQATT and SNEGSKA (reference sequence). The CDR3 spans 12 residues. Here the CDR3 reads CSVRAHTYEQYF. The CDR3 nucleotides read TGCAGTGTTAGGGCGCATACCTACGAGCAGTACTTC.

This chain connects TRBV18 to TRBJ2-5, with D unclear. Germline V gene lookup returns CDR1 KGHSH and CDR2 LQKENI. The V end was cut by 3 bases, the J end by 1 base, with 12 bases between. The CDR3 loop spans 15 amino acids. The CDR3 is CASSPLGSGQETQYF. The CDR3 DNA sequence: TGTGCCAGCTCACCCCTAGGGTCTGGCCAAGAGACCCAGTACTTC.

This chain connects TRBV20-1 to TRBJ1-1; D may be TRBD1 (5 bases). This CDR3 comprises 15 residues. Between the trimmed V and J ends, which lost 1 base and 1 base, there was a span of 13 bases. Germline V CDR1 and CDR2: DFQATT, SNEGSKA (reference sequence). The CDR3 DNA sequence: TGCAGTGCTAGAGGCCACAGTGGGGGGAACACTGAAGCTTTCTTT. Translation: CSARGHSGGNTEAFF.

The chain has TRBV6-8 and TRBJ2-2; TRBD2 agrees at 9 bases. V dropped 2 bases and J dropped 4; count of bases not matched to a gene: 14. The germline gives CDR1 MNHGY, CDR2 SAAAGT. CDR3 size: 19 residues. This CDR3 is CASSYSDSGSPSGTGELFF. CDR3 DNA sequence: TGTGCCAGCAGTTACAGTGATAGCGGGAGTCCTTCCGGCACCGGGGAGCTGTTTTTT.

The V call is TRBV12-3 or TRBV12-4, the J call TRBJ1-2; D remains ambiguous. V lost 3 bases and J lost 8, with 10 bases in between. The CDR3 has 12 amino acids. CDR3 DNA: TGTGCCAGCAGTTTGGAAGGGCCGGGCTACACCTTC. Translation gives CASSLEGPGYTF.

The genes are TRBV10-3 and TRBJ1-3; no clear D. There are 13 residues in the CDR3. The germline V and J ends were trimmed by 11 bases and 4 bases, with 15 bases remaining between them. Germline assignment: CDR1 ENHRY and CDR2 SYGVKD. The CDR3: CASSRIAGNTIYF. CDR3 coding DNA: TGTGCCTCCTCCCGCATTGCGGGAAACACCATATATTTT.

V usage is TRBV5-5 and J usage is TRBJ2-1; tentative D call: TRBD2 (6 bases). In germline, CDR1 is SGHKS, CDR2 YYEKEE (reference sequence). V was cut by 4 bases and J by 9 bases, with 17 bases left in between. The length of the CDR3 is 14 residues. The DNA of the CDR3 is TGTGCCAGCAGCGGCGGGACCCCCCGTGGTGAGCAGTTCTTC. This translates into CASSGGTPRGEQFF.

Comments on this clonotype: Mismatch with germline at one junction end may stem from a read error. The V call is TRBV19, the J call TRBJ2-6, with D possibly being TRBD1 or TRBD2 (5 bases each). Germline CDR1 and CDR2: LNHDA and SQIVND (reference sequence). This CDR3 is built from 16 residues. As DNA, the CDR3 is TGTGCCAGTAGTATAGATCTCGCAACCGGGGCCAACGTACTGACTTTC. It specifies CASSIDLATGANVLTF.

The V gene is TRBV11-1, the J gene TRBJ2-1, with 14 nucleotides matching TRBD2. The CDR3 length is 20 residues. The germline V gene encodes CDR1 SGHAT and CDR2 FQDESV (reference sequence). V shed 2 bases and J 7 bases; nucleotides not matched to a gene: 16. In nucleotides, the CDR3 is TGTGCCAGCAGCTTACCGATGACTAGCGGGAGGGCCCTTAATAAGAATGAGCAGTTCTTC. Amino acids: CASSLPMTSGRALNKNEQFF.

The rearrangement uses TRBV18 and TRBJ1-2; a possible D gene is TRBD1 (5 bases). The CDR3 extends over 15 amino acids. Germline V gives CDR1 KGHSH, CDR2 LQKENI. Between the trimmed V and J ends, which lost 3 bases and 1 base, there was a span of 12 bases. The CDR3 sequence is CASSPSREHNYGYTF. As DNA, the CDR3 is TGTGCCAGCTCACCTTCCAGGGAGCATAACTATGGCTACACCTTC.

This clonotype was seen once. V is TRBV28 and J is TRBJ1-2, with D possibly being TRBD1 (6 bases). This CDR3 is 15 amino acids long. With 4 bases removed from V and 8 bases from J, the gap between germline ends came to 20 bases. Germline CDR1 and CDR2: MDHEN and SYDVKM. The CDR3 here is CASSSTGTELKGYTF. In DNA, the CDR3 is TGTGCCAGCAGTTCAACAGGGACGGAACTTAAGGGCTACACCTTC.

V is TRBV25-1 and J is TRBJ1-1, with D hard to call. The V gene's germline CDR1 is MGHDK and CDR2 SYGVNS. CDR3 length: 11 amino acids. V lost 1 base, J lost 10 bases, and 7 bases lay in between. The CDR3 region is CASSEFEGAFF. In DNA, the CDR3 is TGTGCCAGCAGTGAATTTGAAGGAGCTTTCTTT.

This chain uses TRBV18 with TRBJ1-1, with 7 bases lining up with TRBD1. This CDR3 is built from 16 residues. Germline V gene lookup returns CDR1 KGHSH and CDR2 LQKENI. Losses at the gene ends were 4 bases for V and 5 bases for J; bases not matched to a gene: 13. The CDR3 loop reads CASSQEAGTVVTEAFF. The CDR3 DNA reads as TGTGCCAGCTCACAGGAAGCCGGGACAGTAGTTACTGAAGCTTTCTTT.

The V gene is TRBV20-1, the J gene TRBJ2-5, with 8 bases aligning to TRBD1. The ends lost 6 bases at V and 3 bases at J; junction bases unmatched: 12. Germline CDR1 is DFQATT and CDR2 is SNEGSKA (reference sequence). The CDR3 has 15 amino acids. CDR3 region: CSAPGGVGWEETQYF. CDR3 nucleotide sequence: TGCAGTGCCCCAGGGGGCGTCGGGTGGGAAGAGACCCAGTACTTC.